The source of this TCR beta chain is a study of T cells in localized non-small cell lung cancer. The study's findings and limits: There was higher T cell clonality in uninvolved adjacent lung than in tumor, and it was highest there. A denser population of T cells in blood accompanied longer overall survival.

Generated by immunoSEQ multiplex PCR, the TCRdb table keeps only in-frame clones and is missing some. The sample records approximately 15,000 clones, more than 80% being singletons. This clone appeared a few times. Antigen unknown. Trimming took 9 bases from V and 6 from J, leaving 12 bases between them. Germline V gene data show CDR1 as LNHDA and CDR2 as SQIVND (reference sequence). This CDR3 has 12 residues. Sequencing used peripheral blood, obtained before any cancer treatment. The chain carries TRBV19 and TRBJ2-1; D not certain. The sequence derives from a female donor aged 60 or older with stage I squamous cell lung carcinoma. The CDR3 region has the DNA TGTGCCAGCGCCAGAGACTCCAATGAGCAGTTCTTC. Translated: CASARDSNEQFF.